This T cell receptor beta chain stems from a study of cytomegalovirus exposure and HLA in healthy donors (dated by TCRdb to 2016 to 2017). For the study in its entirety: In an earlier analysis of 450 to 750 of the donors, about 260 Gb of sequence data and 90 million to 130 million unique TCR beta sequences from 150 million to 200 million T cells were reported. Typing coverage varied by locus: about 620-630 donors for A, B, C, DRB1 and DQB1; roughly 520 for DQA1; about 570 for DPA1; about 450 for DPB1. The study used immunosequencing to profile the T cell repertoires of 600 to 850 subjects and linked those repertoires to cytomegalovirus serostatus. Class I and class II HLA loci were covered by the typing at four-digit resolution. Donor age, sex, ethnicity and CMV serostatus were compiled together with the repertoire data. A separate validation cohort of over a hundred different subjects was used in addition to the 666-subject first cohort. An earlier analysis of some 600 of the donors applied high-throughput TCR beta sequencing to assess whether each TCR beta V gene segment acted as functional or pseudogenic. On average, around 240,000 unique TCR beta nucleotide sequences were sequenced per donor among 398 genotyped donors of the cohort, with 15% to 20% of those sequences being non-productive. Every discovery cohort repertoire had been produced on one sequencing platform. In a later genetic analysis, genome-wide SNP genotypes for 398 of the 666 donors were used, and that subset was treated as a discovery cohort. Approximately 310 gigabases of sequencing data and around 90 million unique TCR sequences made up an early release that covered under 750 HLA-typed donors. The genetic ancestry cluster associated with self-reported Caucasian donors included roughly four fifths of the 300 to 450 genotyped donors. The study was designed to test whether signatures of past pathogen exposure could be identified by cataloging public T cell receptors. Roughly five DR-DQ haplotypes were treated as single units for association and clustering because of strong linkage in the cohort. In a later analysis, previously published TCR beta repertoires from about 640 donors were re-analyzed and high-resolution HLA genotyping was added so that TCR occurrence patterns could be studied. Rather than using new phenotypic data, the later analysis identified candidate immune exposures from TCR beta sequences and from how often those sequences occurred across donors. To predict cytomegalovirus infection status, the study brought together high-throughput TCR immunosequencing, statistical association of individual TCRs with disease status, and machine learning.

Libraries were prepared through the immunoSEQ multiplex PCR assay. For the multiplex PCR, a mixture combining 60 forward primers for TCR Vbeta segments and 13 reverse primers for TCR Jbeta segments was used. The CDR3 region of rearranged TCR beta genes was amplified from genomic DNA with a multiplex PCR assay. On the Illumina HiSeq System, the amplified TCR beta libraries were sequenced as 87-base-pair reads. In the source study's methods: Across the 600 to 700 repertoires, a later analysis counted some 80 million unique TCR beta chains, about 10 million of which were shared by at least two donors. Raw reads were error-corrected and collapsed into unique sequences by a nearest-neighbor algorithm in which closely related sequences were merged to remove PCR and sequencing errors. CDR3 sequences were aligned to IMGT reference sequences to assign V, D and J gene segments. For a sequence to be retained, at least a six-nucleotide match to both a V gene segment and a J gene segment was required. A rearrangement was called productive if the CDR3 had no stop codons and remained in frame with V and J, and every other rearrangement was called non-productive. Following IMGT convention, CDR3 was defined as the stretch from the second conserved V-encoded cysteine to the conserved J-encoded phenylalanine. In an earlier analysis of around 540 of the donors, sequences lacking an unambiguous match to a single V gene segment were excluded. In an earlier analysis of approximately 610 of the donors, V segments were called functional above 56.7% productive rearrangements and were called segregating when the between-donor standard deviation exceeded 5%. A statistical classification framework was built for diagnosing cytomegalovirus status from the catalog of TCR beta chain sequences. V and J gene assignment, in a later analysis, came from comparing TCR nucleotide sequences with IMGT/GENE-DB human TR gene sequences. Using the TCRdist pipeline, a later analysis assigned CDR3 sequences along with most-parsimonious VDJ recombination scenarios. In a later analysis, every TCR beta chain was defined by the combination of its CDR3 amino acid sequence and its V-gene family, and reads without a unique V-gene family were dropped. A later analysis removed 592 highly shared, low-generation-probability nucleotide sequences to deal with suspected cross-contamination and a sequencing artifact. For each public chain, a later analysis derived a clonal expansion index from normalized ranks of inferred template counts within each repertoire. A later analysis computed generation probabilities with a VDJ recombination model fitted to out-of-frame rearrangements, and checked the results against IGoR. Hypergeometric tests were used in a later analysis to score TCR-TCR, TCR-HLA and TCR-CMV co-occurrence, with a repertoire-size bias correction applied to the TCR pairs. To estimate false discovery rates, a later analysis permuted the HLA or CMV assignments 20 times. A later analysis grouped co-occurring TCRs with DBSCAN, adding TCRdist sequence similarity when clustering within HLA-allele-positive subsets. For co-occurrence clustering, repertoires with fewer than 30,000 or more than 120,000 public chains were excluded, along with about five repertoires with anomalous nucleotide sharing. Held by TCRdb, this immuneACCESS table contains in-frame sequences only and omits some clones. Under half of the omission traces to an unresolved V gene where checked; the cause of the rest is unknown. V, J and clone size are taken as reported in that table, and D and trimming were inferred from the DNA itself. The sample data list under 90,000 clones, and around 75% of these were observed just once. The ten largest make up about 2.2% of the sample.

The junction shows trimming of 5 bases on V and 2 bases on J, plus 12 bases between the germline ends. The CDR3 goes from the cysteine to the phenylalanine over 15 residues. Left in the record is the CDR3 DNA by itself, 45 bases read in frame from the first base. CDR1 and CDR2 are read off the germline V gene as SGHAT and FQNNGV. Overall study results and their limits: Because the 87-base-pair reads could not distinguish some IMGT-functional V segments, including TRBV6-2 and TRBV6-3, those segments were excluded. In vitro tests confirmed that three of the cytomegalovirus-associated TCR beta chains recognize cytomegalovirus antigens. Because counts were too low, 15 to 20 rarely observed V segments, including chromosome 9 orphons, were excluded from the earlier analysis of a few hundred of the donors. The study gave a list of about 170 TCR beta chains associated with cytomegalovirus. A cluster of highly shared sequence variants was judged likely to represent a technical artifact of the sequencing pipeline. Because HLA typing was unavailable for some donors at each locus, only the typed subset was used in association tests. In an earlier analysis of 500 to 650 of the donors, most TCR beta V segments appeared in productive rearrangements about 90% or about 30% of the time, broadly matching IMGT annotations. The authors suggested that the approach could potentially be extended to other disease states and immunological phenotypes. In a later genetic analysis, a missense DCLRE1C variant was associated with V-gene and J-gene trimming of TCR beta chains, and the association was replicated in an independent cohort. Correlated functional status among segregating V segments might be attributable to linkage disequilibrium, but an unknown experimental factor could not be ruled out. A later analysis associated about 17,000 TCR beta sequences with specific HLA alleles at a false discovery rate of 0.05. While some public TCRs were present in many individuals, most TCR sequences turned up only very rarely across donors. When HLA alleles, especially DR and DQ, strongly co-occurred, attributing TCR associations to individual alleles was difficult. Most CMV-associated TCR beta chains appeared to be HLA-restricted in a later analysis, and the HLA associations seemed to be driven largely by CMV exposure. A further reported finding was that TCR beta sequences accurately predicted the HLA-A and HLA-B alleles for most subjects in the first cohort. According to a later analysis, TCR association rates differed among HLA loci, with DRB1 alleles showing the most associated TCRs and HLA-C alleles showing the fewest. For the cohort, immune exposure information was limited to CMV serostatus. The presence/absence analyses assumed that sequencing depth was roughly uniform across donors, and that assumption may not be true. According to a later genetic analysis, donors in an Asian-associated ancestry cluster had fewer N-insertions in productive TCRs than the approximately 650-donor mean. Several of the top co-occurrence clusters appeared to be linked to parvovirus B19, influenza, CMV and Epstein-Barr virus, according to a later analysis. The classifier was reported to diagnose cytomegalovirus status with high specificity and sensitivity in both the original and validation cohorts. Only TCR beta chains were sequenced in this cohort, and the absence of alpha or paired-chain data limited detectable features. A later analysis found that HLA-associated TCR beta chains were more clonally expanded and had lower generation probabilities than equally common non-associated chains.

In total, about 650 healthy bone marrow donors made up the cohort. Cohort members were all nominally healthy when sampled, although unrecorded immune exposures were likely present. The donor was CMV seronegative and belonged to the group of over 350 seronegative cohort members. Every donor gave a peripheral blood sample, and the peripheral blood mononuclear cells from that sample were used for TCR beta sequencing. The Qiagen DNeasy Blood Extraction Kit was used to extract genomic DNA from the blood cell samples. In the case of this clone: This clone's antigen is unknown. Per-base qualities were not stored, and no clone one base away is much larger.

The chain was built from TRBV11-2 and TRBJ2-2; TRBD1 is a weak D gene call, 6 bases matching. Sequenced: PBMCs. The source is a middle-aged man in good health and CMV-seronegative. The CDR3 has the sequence CASSETGSNTGELFF. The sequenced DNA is TGTGCCAGCAGCGAAACAGGGAGCAACACCGGGGAGCTGTTTTTT.